These 12 T cell receptor beta chains were all obtained from the same sample, sequenced in a study of T cells in localized non-small cell lung cancer. Libraries were prepared by immunoSEQ multiplex PCR; TCRdb keeps only in-frame clonotypes and omits some of them. The sample has about 43,000 clones, roughly 90% seen once; the top ten hold roughly a tenth. Source: PBMCs, taken before any cancer treatment. The receptors shown here come from a woman aged 35 to 75 with stage II lung adenocarcinoma.

The chain recombines TRBV25-1 with TRBJ2-5; a possible D gene is TRBD1 (8 bases). With 2 bases removed from V and 5 bases from J, the gap between germline ends came to 12 bases. From germline, CDR1 is MGHDK and CDR2 SYGVNS. The CDR3 totals 14 residues. The chain's CDR3 is CASSEAQGGETQYF. The CDR3 DNA follows: TGTGCCAGCAGTGAAGCACAGGGGGGGGAGACCCAGTACTTC.

The chain recombines TRBV14 with TRBJ1-1, with D unclear. The CDR3 contains 12 residues. V was shortened by 8 bases and J by 1 base, with 8 bases between the two germline ends. Germline V CDR1 and CDR2: SGHDN, FVKESK. CDR3 nucleotide sequence: TGTGCCAGCTTCATCAGGAACACTGAAGCTTTCTTT. It specifies CASFIRNTEAFF.

V usage is TRBV5-1 and J usage is TRBJ1-1; 7 bases line up with TRBD1. This CDR3 comprises 15 residues. CDR1 SGHRS and CDR2 YFSETQ come from the germline V gene. Trimming took 4 bases from V and 6 from J; bases not matched to a gene: 12. The CDR3 loop is CASSRDLRQGSEAFF. CDR3 bases: TGCGCCAGCAGCCGTGACCTTCGACAGGGTTCTGAAGCTTTCTTT.

This chain uses TRBV11-2 with TRBJ2-5; no definite D call. In germline, CDR1 is SGHAT, CDR2 FQNNGV. Trimming cost V 0 bases and J 0 bases, with 5 bases left between them. The CDR3 has 14 amino acids. In DNA form, the CDR3 reads TGTGCCAGCAGCTTAGAGGGGTACCAAGAGACCCAGTACTTC. Translating gives CASSLEGYQETQYF.

V is TRBV5-4 and J is TRBJ2-7; D perhaps matches TRBD2 (6 bases). This CDR3 region has 15 residues. Germline V gene lookup returns CDR1 SGHNT and CDR2 YYREEE (reference sequence). Trimming pared 3 bases from V and 9 bases from J, leaving 22 bases between. This chain's CDR3 is CASSSALLLSGGQYF. Written as DNA, the CDR3 is TGTGCCAGCAGCTCTGCACTTCTCCTCTCCGGGGGGCAGTACTTC.

This sequence joins TRBV29-1 and TRBJ2-3; unclear D gene. CDR3 length: 16 amino acids. Per germline, CDR1 SQVTM and CDR2 ANQGSEA. CDR3 coding DNA: TGCACCATCCCGCCCCTAGACCTCGCCAGCACAGATACGCAGTATTTT. Translating it yields CTIPPLDLASTDTQYF.

The chain carries TRBV4-1 and TRBJ2-1; 7 nucleotides agree with TRBD2. J gave up 3 bases and V 4 bases, and 6 bases lay outside the gene matches. The CDR3 spans 15 residues. Germline assignment: CDR1 MGHRA and CDR2 YSYEKL. The chain's CDR3 is CASSPGTTSYNEQFF. CDR3 nucleotides: TGCGCCAGCAGCCCCGGGACTACCAGCTACAATGAGCAGTTCTTC.

The chain employs TRBV29-1 and TRBJ2-3, with D possibly TRBD2 on 6 matching bases. The V end lost 4 bases, the J end lost 6 bases, and 8 bases lay between the germline ends. The CDR3 is made up of 11 amino acids. CDR1 is SQVTM, CDR2 ANQGSEA, per germline. The CDR3 protein is CSVAGGDTQYF. CDR3 sequence (DNA): TGCAGCGTTGCAGGAGGGGATACGCAGTATTTT.

CDR3: CASSYGQNTEAFF. The CDR3 DNA reads as TGTGCCAGCAGTTACGGGCAGAACACTGAAGCTTTCTTT. The rearrangement links TRBV6-5 to TRBJ1-1, with D hard to call. Trimming cost V 2 bases and J 1 base, with 5 bases left between them. This CDR3 region has 13 residues. Germline loops: CDR1 MNHEY, CDR2 SVGAGI.

V gene TRBV28 combines with J gene TRBJ2-7; TRBD1 matches at 7 bases. The CDR3 contains 14 residues. The germline CDR1 and CDR2 sequences are MDHEN and SYDVKM. The V segment lost 6 bases and the J segment 4 bases; nucleotides outside the gene matches: 9. The CDR3 region has the DNA TGTGCCAGCAGACCTCCAGGGGGTTTGTACGAGCAGTACTTC. Amino acid sequence: CASRPPGGLYEQYF.

The chain carries TRBV19 and TRBJ2-3; TRBD1 matches at 7 bases. The germline V gene has CDR1 LNHDA and CDR2 SQIVND (reference sequence). This CDR3 is built from 15 residues. V lost 5 bases to trimming and J lost 0 bases; unmatched junction nucleotides: 5. CDR3 region: CASSYSGGSTDTQYF. Written as DNA, the CDR3 is TGTGCCAGTAGTTATTCAGGGGGAAGCACAGATACGCAGTATTTT.

The chain couples TRBV27 to TRBJ2-1; D gene uncertain. The CDR3 runs to 13 residues. The germline CDR1 and CDR2 sequences are MNHEY and SMNVEV (reference sequence). The germline V and J ends were trimmed by 11 bases and 6 bases, with 17 bases remaining between them. CDR3: CASRRGELNEQFF. The CDR3 nucleotides are TGTGCCTCGAGGAGAGGAGAGCTCAATGAGCAGTTCTTC.